The clone carrying this T cell receptor beta chain appeared many times. Its antigen is unidentified. A 10 ml volume of fresh peripheral blood provided the PBMCs. From RNA transcripts, TCR beta CDR3 regions were amplified. The TCR CDR3 first-round RT-PCR relied on the HTBI primer set. Each CDR3 protein is one row after TCRdb ran MiXCR on the multiplex PCR reads. The sample holds a few hundred thousand distinct CDR3 sequences, approximately 15% seen once. The sample is drawn from a study of T cells in Graves' hyperthyroidism and ophthalmopathy. About the study: Any treatment followed the collection of peripheral blood at initial diagnosis.

Study results and caveats: The blood repertoire included most of the expanded thyroid clonotypes above 0.001.

Looked up from germline, CDR1 is SNHLY and CDR2 is FYNNEI. Between the trimmed V and J ends, which lost 3 bases and 10 bases, there was a span of 10 bases. The CDR3 consists of 12 residues. The sequencing input was blood. The V and J genes are TRBV2 and TRBJ2-1, with a weak D call TRBD2 (5 bases). The clonotype was recovered from a middle-aged woman with Graves' ophthalmopathy. The CDR3 sequence is CASSDLGGEQFF. As DNA, the CDR3 is TGTGCCAGCAGTGACCTGGGCGGGGAGCAGTTCTTC. Based on the CDR3 plus reference TRBV2 and TRBJ2-1, the full variable domain is EPEVTQTPSHQVTQMGQEVILRCVPISNHLYFYWYRQILGQKVEFLVSFYNNEISEKSEIFDDQFSVERPDGSNFTLKIRSTKLEDSAMYFCASSDLGGEQFFGPGTRLTVL.